This is a list of T cell receptor beta chains from one sample in a study of T cells in narcolepsy. Measured with immunoSEQ multiplex PCR; TCRdb has only the in-frame clones, and not every one. The repertoire consists of around 30,000 clones, with roughly 80% occurring once and the leading ten covering roughly 2.1%. Sequencing was carried out using memory (CD45RA-) CD4+ T cells from blood. Every receptor here comes from a human donor in good health. CDR3s include the opening cysteine and the closing phenylalanine or tryptophan. D genes are given only for firm matches. Only some rows state a clone size, as once, few, many or a class for expanded clones.

J gene: TRBJ1-2
clone size: -
D gene: -
V gene: TRBV4-1
CDR3 protein: CASSLRRDAEGNYGYTF
CDR3 DNA: TGCGCCAGCAGCCTAAGGCGGGACGCCGAGGGGAACTATGGCTACACCTTC

J gene: TRBJ1-5
clone size: -
D gene: TRBD1
V gene: TRBV6-1
CDR3 protein: CASSDPPGQRLSNQPQHF
CDR3 DNA: TGTGCCAGCAGTGACCCCCCGGGACAGAGATTGAGCAATCAGCCCCAGCATTTT

J gene: TRBJ1-4
clone size: once
D gene: -
V gene: TRBV4-1
CDR3 protein: CASSQWSLAGSINEKLFF
CDR3 DNA: TGCGCCAGCAGCCAATGGAGCTTAGCCGGGAGCATAAATGAAAAACTGTTTTTT

J gene: TRBJ1-1
clone size: -
D gene: -
V gene: TRBV7-8
CDR3 protein: CATAEDITEAFF
CDR3 DNA: TGTGCCACGGCTGAGGATATCACTGAAGCTTTCTTT

J gene: TRBJ1-1
clone size: -
D gene: -
V gene: TRBV15
CDR3 protein: CATSRGFGAGAGAFF
CDR3 DNA: TGTGCCACCAGCAGGGGGTTCGGAGCGGGGGCTGGAGCTTTCTTT

J gene: TRBJ1-2
clone size: -
D gene: -
V gene: TRBV2
CDR3 protein: CASSDSRDRSYGYTF
CDR3 DNA: TGTGCCAGCAGTGACTCTAGGGACCGTTCCTATGGCTACACCTTC

J gene: TRBJ2-2
clone size: -
D gene: TRBD2
V gene: TRBV5-5
CDR3 protein: CASSLIAGPNTGELFF
CDR3 DNA: TGTGCCAGCAGCTTAATAGCGGGGCCGAACACCGGGGAGCTGTTTTTT

J gene: TRBJ1-2
clone size: -
D gene: -
V gene: TRBV6-1
CDR3 protein: CASTHNGVSDGYTF
CDR3 DNA: TGTGCCAGCACCCACAACGGGGTATCCGATGGCTACACCTTC

J gene: TRBJ2-4
clone size: -
D gene: -
V gene: TRBV18
CDR3 protein: CASSPSGTAKNIQYF
CDR3 DNA: TGTGCCAGCTCACCAAGCGGAACCGCCAAAAACATTCAGTACTTC

J gene: TRBJ2-7
clone size: -
D gene: -
V gene: TRBV5-1
CDR3 protein: CASSLGGQREQYF
CDR3 DNA: TGCGCCAGCAGCTTGGGAGGACAGAGGGAGCAGTACTTC

J gene: TRBJ2-7
clone size: -
D gene: TRBD1
V gene: TRBV6-1
CDR3 protein: CASTTTGTATYEQYF
CDR3 DNA: TGTGCCAGCACCACAACCGGGACAGCAACCTACGAGCAGTACTTC

J gene: TRBJ1-2
clone size: -
D gene: -
V gene: TRBV7-9
CDR3 protein: CASSLAEIGHGYTF
CDR3 DNA: TGTGCCAGCAGCTTAGCGGAGATCGGCCATGGCTACACCTTC

J gene: TRBJ2-3
clone size: -
D gene: TRBD2
V gene: TRBV11-1
CDR3 protein: CASSPAGAADTQYF
CDR3 DNA: TGTGCCAGCAGCCCCGCGGGAGCGGCAGATACGCAGTATTTT

J gene: TRBJ2-3
clone size: -
D gene: TRBD2
V gene: TRBV6-1
CDR3 protein: CASRGTSGYTDTQYF
CDR3 DNA: TGTGCCAGCAGGGGGACTAGCGGCTACACAGATACGCAGTATTTT

J gene: TRBJ2-1
clone size: -
D gene: -
V gene: TRBV9
CDR3 protein: CASSPRGGFEQFF
CDR3 DNA: TGTGCCAGCAGCCCCAGGGGGGGGTTCGAGCAGTTCTTC

J gene: TRBJ1-6
clone size: -
D gene: -
V gene: TRBV6-6
CDR3 protein: CASRLDAKNSPLHF
CDR3 DNA: TGTGCCAGCAGATTGGACGCCAAAAATTCACCCCTCCACTTT

J gene: TRBJ2-7
clone size: -
D gene: -
V gene: TRBV6-6
CDR3 protein: CASSYSQGGSYEQYF
CDR3 DNA: TGTGCCAGCAGTTACTCGCAGGGGGGTTCCTACGAGCAGTACTTC

J gene: TRBJ1-4
clone size: -
D gene: -
V gene: TRBV6-1
CDR3 protein: CASHHRAKREKLFF
CDR3 DNA: TGTGCCAGCCACCACAGGGCGAAGCGGGAAAAACTGTTTTTT

J gene: TRBJ2-2
clone size: -
D gene: -
V gene: TRBV5-1
CDR3 protein: CASSLATGGVNTGELFF
CDR3 DNA: TGCGCCAGCAGCTTGGCGACGGGCGGGGTGAACACCGGGGAGCTGTTTTTT

J gene: TRBJ1-5
clone size: few
D gene: TRBD1
V gene: TRBV25-1
CDR3 protein: CASGPQGEPNQPQHF
CDR3 DNA: TGTGCCAGCGGTCCCCAGGGGGAACCCAATCAGCCCCAGCATTTT

J gene: TRBJ2-7
clone size: -
D gene: -
V gene: TRBV5-6
CDR3 protein: CASSPKGGRRTYEQYF
CDR3 DNA: TGTGCCAGCAGCCCGAAGGGGGGAAGGAGGACCTACGAGCAGTACTTC

J gene: TRBJ2-1
clone size: once
D gene: -
V gene: TRBV7-2
CDR3 protein: CASGPRGYNEQFF
CDR3 DNA: TGTGCCAGCGGTCCGCGCGGGTACAATGAGCAGTTCTTC

J gene: TRBJ1-1
clone size: -
D gene: -
V gene: TRBV18
CDR3 protein: CASSPPSRRVAEAFF
CDR3 DNA: TGTGCCAGCTCACCACCATCCCGGAGGGTCGCTGAAGCTTTCTTT

J gene: TRBJ1-2
clone size: -
D gene: -
V gene: TRBV5-1
CDR3 protein: CASSGETYGYTF
CDR3 DNA: TGCGCCAGCAGCGGGGAAACCTATGGCTACACCTTC

J gene: TRBJ1-1
clone size: few
D gene: -
V gene: TRBV6-5
CDR3 protein: CASIPSGRDNAEAFF
CDR3 DNA: TGTGCCAGCATCCCTTCCGGCAGGGATAACGCTGAAGCTTTCTTT

J gene: TRBJ1-1
clone size: -
D gene: -
V gene: TRBV7-8
CDR3 protein: CASSLERTEAFF
CDR3 DNA: TGTGCCAGCAGCTTAGAGCGCACTGAAGCTTTCTTT

J gene: TRBJ2-5
clone size: -
D gene: -
V gene: TRBV5-1
CDR3 protein: CASSLVARYSETQYF
CDR3 DNA: TGCGCCAGCAGCTTGGTGGCCAGGTATTCAGAGACCCAGTACTTC

J gene: TRBJ2-5
clone size: -
D gene: -
V gene: TRBV27
CDR3 protein: CASSLSGEETQYF
CDR3 DNA: TGTGCCAGCAGTTTAAGTGGGGAAGAGACCCAGTACTTC

J gene: TRBJ1-2
clone size: -
D gene: -
V gene: TRBV29-1
CDR3 protein: CSVEKGPNYGYTF
CDR3 DNA: TGCAGCGTTGAAAAAGGGCCCAACTATGGCTACACCTTC

J gene: TRBJ2-3
clone size: few
D gene: TRBD1
V gene: TRBV5-4
CDR3 protein: CASSWQGASTDTQYF
CDR3 DNA: TGTGCCAGCAGCTGGCAGGGGGCCAGCACAGATACGCAGTATTTT

J gene: TRBJ2-1
clone size: -
D gene: TRBD2
V gene: TRBV4-2
CDR3 protein: CASSQGGTSGRVEQFF
CDR3 DNA: TGTGCCAGCAGCCAAGGGGGGACTAGCGGGAGGGTTGAGCAGTTCTTC

J gene: TRBJ1-2
clone size: few
D gene: -
V gene: TRBV29-1
CDR3 protein: CSVEGGTVYGYTF
CDR3 DNA: TGCAGCGTTGAAGGCGGGACTGTCTATGGCTACACCTTC

J gene: TRBJ2-6
clone size: -
D gene: -
V gene: TRBV9
CDR3 protein: CASSVGVGGGANVLTF
CDR3 DNA: TGTGCCAGCAGCGTAGGAGTCGGCGGAGGGGCCAACGTCCTGACTTTC

J gene: TRBJ1-1
clone size: -
D gene: -
V gene: TRBV18
CDR3 protein: CASSPPGGDTEAFF
CDR3 DNA: TGTGCCAGCTCACCACCGGGGGGGGACACTGAAGCTTTCTTT

J gene: TRBJ2-7
clone size: -
D gene: -
V gene: TRBV6-1
CDR3 protein: CASTPGHSSYEQYF
CDR3 DNA: TGTGCCAGCACCCCGGGACACAGCTCCTACGAGCAGTACTTC

J gene: TRBJ2-3
clone size: -
D gene: -
V gene: TRBV6-5
CDR3 protein: CASSYRTSTDTQYF
CDR3 DNA: TGTGCCAGCAGTTACAGGACTAGCACAGATACGCAGTATTTT

J gene: TRBJ1-3
clone size: -
D gene: -
V gene: TRBV7-9
CDR3 protein: CASSQGSSGNTIYF
CDR3 DNA: TGTGCCAGCAGCCAGGGCAGCTCTGGAAACACCATATATTTT

J gene: TRBJ2-7
clone size: -
D gene: -
V gene: TRBV7-9
CDR3 protein: CASSLERSEQHF
CDR3 DNA: TGTGCCAGCAGCTTGGAGAGGTCCGAGCAGCACTTC

J gene: TRBJ2-1
clone size: -
D gene: TRBD2
V gene: TRBV6-5
CDR3 protein: CASSLREREHNEQFF
CDR3 DNA: TGTGCCAGCAGCCTGAGGGAGCGGGAGCACAATGAGCAGTTCTTC

J gene: TRBJ1-2
clone size: -
D gene: TRBD1
V gene: TRBV5-4
CDR3 protein: CASSQPGQAYGYTF
CDR3 DNA: TGTGCCAGCAGTCAGCCGGGACAGGCCTATGGCTACACCTTC

J gene: TRBJ1-1
clone size: -
D gene: TRBD1
V gene: TRBV6-1
CDR3 protein: CASSEIDRDTEAFF
CDR3 DNA: TGTGCCAGCAGTGAAATAGACAGGGACACTGAAGCTTTCTTT